This is a list of T cell receptor beta chains from one sample in a study of control samples from healthy donors and cancer patients. Using immunoSEQ multiplex PCR, the repertoire was profiled, and TCRdb retains in-frame clones only, with some absent. The sample holds about 120,000 clones, about 90% seen once. Source material: blood. The receptors stem from a man between 60 and 75 years old in good health. Each CDR3 is given with its conserved first and last residue. Each record gives: CDR3 protein, V gene, J gene.

CDR3: CASSHEDRFSGANVLTF
V: TRBV3-1/TRBV3-2
J: TRBJ2-6

CDR3: CAISADSQTGGELFF
V: TRBV10-3
J: TRBJ2-2

CDR3: CASSIRTGVGNQPQHF
V: TRBV19
J: TRBJ1-5

CDR3: CASSFGTGDNQPQHF
V: TRBV11-1
J: TRBJ1-5

CDR3: CASSYRTTNEKLFF
V: TRBV5-6
J: TRBJ1-4

CDR3: CASSQGLLDTQYF
V: TRBV3-1/TRBV3-2
J: TRBJ2-3

CDR3: CASSSLWEQYF
V: TRBV11-2
J: TRBJ2-7

CDR3: CASSLLGGATNYGYTF
V: TRBV27
J: TRBJ1-2

CDR3: CASSVDLGTGTYEQYF
V: TRBV9
J: TRBJ2-7

CDR3: CASSPMAVSGNTIYF
V: TRBV19
J: TRBJ1-3

CDR3: CASSLDGGTEAFF
V: TRBV5-1
J: TRBJ1-1

CDR3: CSASTGYGYTF
V: TRBV20-1
J: TRBJ1-2

CDR3: CASSHRRQGDTEAFF
V: TRBV28
J: TRBJ1-1

CDR3: CASSLSVFLGTGPYEQYF
V: TRBV27
J: TRBJ2-7

CDR3: CASSLTGTENSPLHF
V: TRBV7-9
J: TRBJ1-6

CDR3: CASRYRTGDTEAFF
V: TRBV6-5
J: TRBJ1-1

CDR3: CASSYSRAQPQHF
V: TRBV6-6
J: TRBJ1-5

CDR3: CASSQHGGDTDTQYF
V: TRBV7-2
J: TRBJ2-3

CDR3: CASSSLSNQPQHF
V: TRBV28
J: TRBJ1-5

CDR3: CASSPPTGTKLFF
V: TRBV19
J: TRBJ1-4

CDR3: CASSLVVNTEAFF
V: TRBV27
J: TRBJ1-1

CDR3: CASSRAEDYEQYF
V: TRBV18
J: TRBJ2-7

CDR3: CASSLARGSYGYTF
V: TRBV5-1
J: TRBJ1-2

CDR3: CASSQEGGPQPQHF
V: TRBV14
J: TRBJ1-5

CDR3: CASSLGTRTYNEQFF
V: TRBV7-8
J: TRBJ2-1

CDR3: CASSSDREGEAFF
V: TRBV7-3
J: TRBJ1-1

CDR3: CASSPTGTGITNTEAFF
V: TRBV18
J: TRBJ1-1

CDR3: CASSLYSGIQETQYF
V: TRBV27
J: TRBJ2-5

CDR3: CASGKLGLYEQYF
V: TRBV28
J: TRBJ2-7

CDR3: CAWSSWFTEAFF
V: TRBV30
J: TRBJ1-1